The clone carrying this T cell receptor beta chain was recorded a few times. Antigen specificity is unknown. The sample belongs to a study of cytomegalovirus exposure and HLA in healthy donors. Study-level results: There were three CMV-associated chains whose specificity for CMV antigens was confirmed in vitro.

The PCR made use of 60 Vbeta and 13 Jbeta primers. Clones were read by immunoSEQ multiplex PCR, and TCRdb kept only the in-frame ones, dropping some. The repertoire holds approximately 160,000 clones, with around 79% as singletons. Input material: PBMCs. The receptor was derived from a middle-aged woman in good health and CMV-seropositive.

CDR3 DNA: TGTGCCAGCAGCTTGGTTGGGCAGGGGAGCAACACCATATATTTT. This gives the protein CASSLVGQGSNTIYF. The chain has TRBV5-6 and TRBJ1-3; D is perhaps TRBD1 (6 bases). The CDR3 contains 15 residues. Per germline, CDR1 SGHDT and CDR2 YYEEEE. The germline V and J ends were trimmed by 0 bases and 7 bases, with 14 bases remaining between them.